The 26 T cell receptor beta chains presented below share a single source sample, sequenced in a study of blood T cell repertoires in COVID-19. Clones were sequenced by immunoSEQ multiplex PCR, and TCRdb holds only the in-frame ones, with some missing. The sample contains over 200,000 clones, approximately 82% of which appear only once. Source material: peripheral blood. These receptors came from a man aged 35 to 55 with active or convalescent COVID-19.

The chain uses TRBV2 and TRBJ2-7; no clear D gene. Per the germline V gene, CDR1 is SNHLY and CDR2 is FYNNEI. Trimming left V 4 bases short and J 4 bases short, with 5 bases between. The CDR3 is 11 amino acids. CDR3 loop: CASSALYEQYF. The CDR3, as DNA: TGTGCCAGCAGTGCTCTGTACGAGCAGTACTTC.

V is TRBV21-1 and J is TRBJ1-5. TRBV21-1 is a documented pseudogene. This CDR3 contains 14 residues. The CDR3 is CASVVGDSNQPQHF. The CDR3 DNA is TGTGCCAGCGTAGTGGGAGATAGCAATCAGCCCCAGCATTTT.

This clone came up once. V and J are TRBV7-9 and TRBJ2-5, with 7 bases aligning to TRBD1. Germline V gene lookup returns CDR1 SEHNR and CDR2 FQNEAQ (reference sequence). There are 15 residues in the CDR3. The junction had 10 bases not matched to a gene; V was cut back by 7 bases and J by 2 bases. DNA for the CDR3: TGTGCCAGCAACCTAGTGGACAGGTCACAAGAGACCCAGTACTTC. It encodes CASNLVDRSQETQYF.

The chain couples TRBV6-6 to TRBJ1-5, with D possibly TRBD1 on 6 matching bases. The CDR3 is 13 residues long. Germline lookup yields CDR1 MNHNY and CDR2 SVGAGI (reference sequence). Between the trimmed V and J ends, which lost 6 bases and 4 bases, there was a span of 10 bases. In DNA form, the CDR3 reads TGTGCCAGCAGGACAGGTTCTAATCAGCCCCAGCATTTT. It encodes CASRTGSNQPQHF.

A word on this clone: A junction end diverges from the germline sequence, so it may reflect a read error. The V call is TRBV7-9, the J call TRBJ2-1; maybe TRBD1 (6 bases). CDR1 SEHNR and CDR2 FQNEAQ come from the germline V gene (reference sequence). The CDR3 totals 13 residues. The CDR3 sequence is CASSLTPTQGPLF. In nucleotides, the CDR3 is TGTGCCAGCAGCTTAACCCCGACACAGGGTCCCCTCTTC.

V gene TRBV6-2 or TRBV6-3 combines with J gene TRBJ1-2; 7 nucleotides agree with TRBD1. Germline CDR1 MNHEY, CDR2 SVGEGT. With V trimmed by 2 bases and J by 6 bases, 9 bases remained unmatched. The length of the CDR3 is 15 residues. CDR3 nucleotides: TGTGCCAGCAGTTACCGCCAGACAGGGATCAATGGCTACACCTTC. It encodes CASSYRQTGINGYTF.

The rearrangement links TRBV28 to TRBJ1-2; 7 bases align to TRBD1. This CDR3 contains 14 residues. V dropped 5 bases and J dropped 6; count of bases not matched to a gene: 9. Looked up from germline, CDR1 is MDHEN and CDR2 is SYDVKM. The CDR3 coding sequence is TGTGCCAGCAGTGCTACAGGGGTGAGGGATGGCTACACCTTC. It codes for CASSATGVRDGYTF.

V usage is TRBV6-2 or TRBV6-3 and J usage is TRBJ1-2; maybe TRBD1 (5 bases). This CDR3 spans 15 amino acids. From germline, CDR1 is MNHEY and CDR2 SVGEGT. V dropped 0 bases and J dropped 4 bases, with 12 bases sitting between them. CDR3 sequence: CASSYSRGLGYGYTF. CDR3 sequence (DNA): TGTGCCAGCAGTTACTCTAGGGGCCTGGGCTATGGCTACACCTTC.

CDR3 in amino acids: CASSLDSSWRGIYNEQFF. The CDR3 DNA follows: TGTGCCAGCAGCTTAGATTCCAGCTGGAGGGGAATATACAATGAGCAGTTCTTC. The rearrangement joins TRBV11-3 to TRBJ2-1; perhaps TRBD2 as D (6 bases). Germline values: CDR1 SGHNT, CDR2 YENEEA. Trimming left V 0 bases short and J 4 bases short, with 19 bases between. This CDR3 spans 18 amino acids.

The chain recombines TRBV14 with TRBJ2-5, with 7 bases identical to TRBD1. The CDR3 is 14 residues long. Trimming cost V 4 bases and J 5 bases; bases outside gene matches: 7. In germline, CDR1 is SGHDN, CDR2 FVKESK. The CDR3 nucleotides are TGTGCCAGCAGCCCGCTTACAGGGGTGGAGACCCAGTACTTC. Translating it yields CASSPLTGVETQYF.

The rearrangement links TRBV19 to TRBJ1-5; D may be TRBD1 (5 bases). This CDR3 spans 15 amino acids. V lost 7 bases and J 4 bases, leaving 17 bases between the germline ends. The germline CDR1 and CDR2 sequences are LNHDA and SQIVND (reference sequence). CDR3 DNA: TGTGCCAGTACTCCCATCCCCCGGGGGAATCAGCCCCAGCATTTT. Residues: CASTPIPRGNQPQHF.

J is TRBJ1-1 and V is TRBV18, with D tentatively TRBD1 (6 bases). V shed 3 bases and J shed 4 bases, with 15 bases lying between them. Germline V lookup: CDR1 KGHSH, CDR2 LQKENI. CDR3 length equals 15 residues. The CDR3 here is CASSPSKTGSTEAFF. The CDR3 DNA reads TGTGCCAGCTCACCCTCAAAAACAGGGAGCACTGAAGCTTTCTTT.

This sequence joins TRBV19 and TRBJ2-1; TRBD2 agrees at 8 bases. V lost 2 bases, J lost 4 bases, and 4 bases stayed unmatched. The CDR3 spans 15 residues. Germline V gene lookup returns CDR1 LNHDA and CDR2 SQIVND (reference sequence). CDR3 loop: CASSIYGGVYNEQFF. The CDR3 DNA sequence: TGTGCCAGTAGTATATACGGGGGGGTATACAATGAGCAGTTCTTC.

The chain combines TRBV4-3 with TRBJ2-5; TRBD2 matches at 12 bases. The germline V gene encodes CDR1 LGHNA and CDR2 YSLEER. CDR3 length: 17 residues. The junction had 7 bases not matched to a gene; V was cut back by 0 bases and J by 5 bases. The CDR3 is CASSQDPRTSGVETQYF. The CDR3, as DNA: TGCGCCAGCAGCCAAGATCCAAGGACTAGCGGGGTGGAGACCCAGTACTTC.

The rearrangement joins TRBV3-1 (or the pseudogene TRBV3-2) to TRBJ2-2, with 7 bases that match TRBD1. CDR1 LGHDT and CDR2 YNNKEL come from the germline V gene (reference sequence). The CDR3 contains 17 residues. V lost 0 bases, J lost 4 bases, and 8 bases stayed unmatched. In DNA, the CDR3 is TGTGCCAGCAGCCAAGATTTTACAGGGGTGGTCACCGGGGAGCTGTTTTTT. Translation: CASSQDFTGVVTGELFF.

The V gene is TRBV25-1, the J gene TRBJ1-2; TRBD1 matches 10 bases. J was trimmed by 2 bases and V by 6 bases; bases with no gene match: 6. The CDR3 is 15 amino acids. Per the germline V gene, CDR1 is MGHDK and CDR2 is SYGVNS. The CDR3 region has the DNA TGTGCCAGCAGGACAGGGGGCGCTGGGAACTATGGCTACACCTTC. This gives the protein CASRTGGAGNYGYTF.

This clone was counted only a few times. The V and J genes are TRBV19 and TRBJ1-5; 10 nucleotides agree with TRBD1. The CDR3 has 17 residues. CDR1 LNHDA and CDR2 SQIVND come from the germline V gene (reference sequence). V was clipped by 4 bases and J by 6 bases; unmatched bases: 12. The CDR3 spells CASSTRSDRGRGQPQHF. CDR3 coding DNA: TGTGCCAGTAGTACCCGATCTGACAGGGGGCGCGGTCAGCCCCAGCATTTT. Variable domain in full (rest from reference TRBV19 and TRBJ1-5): DGGITQSPKYLFRKEGQNVTLSCEQNLNHDAMYWYRQDPGQGLRLIYYSQIVNDFQKGDIAEGYSVSREKKESFPLTVTSAQKNPTAFYLCASSTRSDRGRGQPQHFGDGTRLSIL.

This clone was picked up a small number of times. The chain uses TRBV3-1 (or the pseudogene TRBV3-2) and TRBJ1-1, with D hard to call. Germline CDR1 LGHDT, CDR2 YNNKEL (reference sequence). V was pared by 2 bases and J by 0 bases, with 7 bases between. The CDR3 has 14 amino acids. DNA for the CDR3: TGTGCCAGCAGCCAAATTTCAGTGAACACTGAAGCTTTCTTT. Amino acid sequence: CASSQISVNTEAFF.

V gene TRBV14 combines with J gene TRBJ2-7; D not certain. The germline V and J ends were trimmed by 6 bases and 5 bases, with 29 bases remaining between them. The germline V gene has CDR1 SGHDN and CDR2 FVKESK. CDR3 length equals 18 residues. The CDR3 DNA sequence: TGTGCCAGCAGACAGTTAGACGAAGCTAAAATCGACGGCGACGAGCAGTACTTC. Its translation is CASRQLDEAKIDGDEQYF.

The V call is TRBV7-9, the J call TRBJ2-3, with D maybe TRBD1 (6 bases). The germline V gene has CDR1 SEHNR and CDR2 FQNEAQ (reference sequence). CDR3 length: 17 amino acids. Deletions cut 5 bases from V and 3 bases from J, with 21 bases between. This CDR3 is CASSRPTGSSQTDTQYF. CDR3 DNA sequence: TGTGCCAGCAGCCGCCCTACAGGGTCCTCCCAGACAGATACGCAGTATTTT.

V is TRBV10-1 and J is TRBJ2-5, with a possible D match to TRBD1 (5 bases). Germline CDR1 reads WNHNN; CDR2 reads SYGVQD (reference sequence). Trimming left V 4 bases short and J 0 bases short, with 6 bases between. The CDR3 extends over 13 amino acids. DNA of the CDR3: TGCGCCAGCAGTGGACAGAACCAAGAGACCCAGTACTTC. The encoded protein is CASSGQNQETQYF.

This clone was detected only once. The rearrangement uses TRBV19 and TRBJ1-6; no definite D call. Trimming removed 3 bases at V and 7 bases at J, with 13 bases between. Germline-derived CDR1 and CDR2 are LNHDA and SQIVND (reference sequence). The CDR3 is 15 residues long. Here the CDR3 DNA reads TGTGCCAGTAGTATGAGACTCGGGAGAAATTCACCCCTCCACTTT. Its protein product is CASSMRLGRNSPLHF.

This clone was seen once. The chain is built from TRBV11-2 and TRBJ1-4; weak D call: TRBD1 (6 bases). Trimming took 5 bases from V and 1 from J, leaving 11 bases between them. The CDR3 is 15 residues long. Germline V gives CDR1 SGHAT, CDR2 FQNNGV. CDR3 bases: TGTGCCAGCAGCCCGACCAGGGGAACTAATGAAAAACTGTTTTTT. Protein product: CASSPTRGTNEKLFF. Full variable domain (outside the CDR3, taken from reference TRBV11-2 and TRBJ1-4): EAGVAQSPRYKIIEKRQSVAFWCNPISGHATLYWYQQILGQGPKLLIQFQNNGVVDDSQLPKDRFSAERLKGVDSTLKIQPAKLEDSAVYLCASSPTRGTNEKLFFGSGTQLSVL.

The CDR3 spells CASKPTGGGNYGYTF. CDR3 DNA sequence: TGTGCCAGTAAGCCGACAGGGGGAGGTAACTATGGCTACACCTTC. The chain uses TRBV19 and TRBJ1-2, with 9 bases identical to TRBD1. This CDR3 region has 15 residues. Germline V gives CDR1 LNHDA, CDR2 SQIVND (reference sequence). V was clipped by 7 bases and J by 1 base; unmatched bases: 7.

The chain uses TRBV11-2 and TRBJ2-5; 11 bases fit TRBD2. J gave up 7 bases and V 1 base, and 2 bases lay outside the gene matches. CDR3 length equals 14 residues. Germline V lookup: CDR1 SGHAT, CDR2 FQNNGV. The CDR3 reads CASSLGLAGGTQYF. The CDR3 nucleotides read TGTGCCAGCAGCTTAGGGCTAGCGGGAGGGACCCAGTACTTC. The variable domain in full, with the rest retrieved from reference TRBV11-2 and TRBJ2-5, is EAGVAQSPRYKIIEKRQSVAFWCNPISGHATLYWYQQILGQGPKLLIQFQNNGVVDDSQLPKDRFSAERLKGVDSTLKIQPAKLEDSAVYLCASSLGLAGGTQYFGPGTRLLVL.

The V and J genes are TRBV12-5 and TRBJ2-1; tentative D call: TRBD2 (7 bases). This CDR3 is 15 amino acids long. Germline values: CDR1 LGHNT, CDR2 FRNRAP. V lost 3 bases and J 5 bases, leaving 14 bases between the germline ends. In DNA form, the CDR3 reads TGTGCTAGTGGTTTCGGCGGGGGCGGGGACAATGAGCAGTTCTTC. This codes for CASGFGGGGDNEQFF.